This T cell receptor beta chain emerged from a study of blood T cell repertoires in COVID-19. This clone was detected once. CDR3 length: 14 amino acids. Germline V gives CDR1 KGHDR, CDR2 SFDVKD. The ends were cut back, 5 bases at V and 7 bases at J, with 14 bases in the middle. Clones were read by immunoSEQ multiplex PCR, and TCRdb kept only the in-frame ones, dropping some. The table has just over 300,000 clones, about 90% seen once. The clonotype originates from a young woman with COVID-19, enrolled during active disease. The V call is TRBV24-1, the J call TRBJ1-5; the D gene is possibly TRBD1 (5 bases). The specimen was peripheral blood. CDR3 in amino acids: CATSAFREEQPQHF. CDR3 bases: TGTGCCACCAGTGCATTCAGGGAAGAGCAGCCCCAGCATTTT.